This T cell receptor (beta chain) was profiled in a study of T cells expressing NK-cell markers. On the study more broadly: Sorted CD3+CD56-NKG2C+, CD3+CD56+NKG2C- and CD3+CD56+NKG2C+ T cells were the source of the TCR beta repertoires.

CDR1 and CDR2 (germline): SQVTM, ANQGSEA. The length of the CDR3 is 12 residues. TCRdb reprocessed the 5' RACE reads and stores each CDR3 protein as one record, lacking DNA. The sample totals hundreds of thousands of distinct CDR3 sequences. Remarks on this clonotype: What it binds is unknown.

Study-wide results and limits: These same clonotypes (in a handful of donors) also led the CD3+CD56-NKG2C+ fraction.

The chain couples TRBV29-1 to TRBJ1-1; the D call of TRBD1 rests on TCRdb alone, since no DNA is present to check it. The TCR sequence derives from a man aged 18-69 years in good health. Source material: blood T cells: a sorted CD56 or NKG2C T cell subset, CD4+ or CD8+ T cells, or bulk PBMC T cells (not recorded which). The CDR3 reads CSVGQSNTEAFF.